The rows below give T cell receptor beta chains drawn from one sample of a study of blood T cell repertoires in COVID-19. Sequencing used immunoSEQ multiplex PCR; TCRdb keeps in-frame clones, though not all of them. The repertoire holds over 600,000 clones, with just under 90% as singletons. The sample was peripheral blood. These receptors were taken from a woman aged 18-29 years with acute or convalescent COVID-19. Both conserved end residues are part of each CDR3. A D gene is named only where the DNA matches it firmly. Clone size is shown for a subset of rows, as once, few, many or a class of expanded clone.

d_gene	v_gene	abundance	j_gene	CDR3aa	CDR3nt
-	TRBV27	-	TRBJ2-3	CASSPWVRGADTQYF	TGTGCCAGCAGTCCTTGGGTAAGGGGCGCAGATACGCAGTATTTT
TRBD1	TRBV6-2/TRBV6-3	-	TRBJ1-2	CASSDRTGGRGYTF	TGTGCCAGCAGTGACCGGACAGGGGGGAGAGGCTACACCTTC
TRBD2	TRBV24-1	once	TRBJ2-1	CATKVAGGSYNEQFF	TGTGCCACCAAGGTCGCGGGGGGCTCCTACAATGAGCAGTTCTTC
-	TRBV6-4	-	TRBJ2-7	CASSVIGAYEQYF	TGTGCCAGCAGTGTGATCGGGGCCTACGAGCAGTACTTC
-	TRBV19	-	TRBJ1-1	CASSRGGNTEAFF	TGTGCCAGTAGTAGGGGGGGGAACACTGAAGCTTTCTTT
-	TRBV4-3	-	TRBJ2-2	CASSQVHPQGWNTGELFF	TGCGCCAGCAGCCAGGTGCACCCTCAGGGATGGAACACCGGGGAGCTGTTTTTT
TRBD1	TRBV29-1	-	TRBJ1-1	CSETTDRVTEAFF	TGCAGTGAAACCACGGACAGGGTCACTGAAGCTTTCTTT
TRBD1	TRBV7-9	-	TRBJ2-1	CASPRGPNEQFF	TGTGCCAGCCCCAGGGGGCCGAATGAGCAGTTCTTC
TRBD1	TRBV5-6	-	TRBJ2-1	CASSFLDRNLYNEQFF	TGTGCCAGCAGCTTTCTGGACAGGAATTTATACAATGAGCAGTTCTTC
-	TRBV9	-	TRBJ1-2	CASSVVSNYGYTF	TGTGCCAGCAGCGTAGTTAGTAACTATGGCTACACCTTC
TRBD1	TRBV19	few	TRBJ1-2	CASRGGQGNYGYTF	TGTGCCAGTAGAGGAGGACAGGGGAACTATGGCTACACCTTC
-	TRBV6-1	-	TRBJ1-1	CASSEGQGKWNTEAFF	TGTGCCAGCAGTGAAGGCCAGGGGAAGTGGAACACTGAAGCTTTCTTT
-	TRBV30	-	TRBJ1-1	CAWRVGGTAFF	TGTGCCTGGAGGGTGGGGGGGACAGCTTTCTTT
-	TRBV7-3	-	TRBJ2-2	CASSSAGGITGELFF	TGTGCCAGCAGCTCTGCAGGGGGGATAACCGGGGAGCTGTTTTTT
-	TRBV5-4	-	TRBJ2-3	CASSLAESGISTDTQYF	TGTGCCAGCAGCTTGGCCGAGTCAGGGATTAGCACAGATACGCAGTATTTT
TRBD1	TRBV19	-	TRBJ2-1	CASSIEPQGADEQFF	TGTGCCAGTAGTATAGAACCACAGGGGGCGGATGAGCAGTTCTTC
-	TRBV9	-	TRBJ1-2	CASSGGVGGYTF	TGTGCCAGCTCCGGAGGGGTAGGTGGCTACACCTTC
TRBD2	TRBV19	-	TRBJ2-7	CASSSSGLVYEQYF	TGTGCCAGTAGTTCCTCGGGACTAGTTTACGAGCAGTACTTC
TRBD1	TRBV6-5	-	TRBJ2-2	CASSPNRGTAGELFF	TGTGCCAGCAGTCCGAACAGGGGTACGGCCGGGGAGCTGTTTTTT
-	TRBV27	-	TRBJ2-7	CASRTGYEQYF	TGTGCCAGCAGGACAGGTTACGAGCAGTACTTC
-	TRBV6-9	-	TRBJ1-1	CASSYSGAGDTEAFF	TGTGCCAGCAGTTATTCGGGAGCGGGCGACACTGAAGCTTTCTTT
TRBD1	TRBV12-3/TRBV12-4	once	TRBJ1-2	CASSYRGDYGYTF	TGTGCCAGCAGTTACAGGGGGGACTATGGCTACACCTTC
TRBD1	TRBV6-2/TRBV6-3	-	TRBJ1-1	CASSSWDRGRWTEAFF	TGTGCCAGCAGTAGCTGGGACAGGGGGCGTTGGACTGAAGCTTTCTTT
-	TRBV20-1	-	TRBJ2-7	CSASGQYEQYF	TGCAGTGCTAGTGGACAGTACGAGCAGTACTTC
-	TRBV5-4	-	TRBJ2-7	CASSLAGGPLDEQYF	TGTGCCAGCAGCTTGGCCGGGGGTCCTTTGGACGAGCAGTACTTC
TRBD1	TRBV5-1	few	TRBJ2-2	CATKDNRDRNTGELFF	TGCGCCACCAAGGATAACCGGGACAGGAACACCGGGGAGCTGTTTTTT
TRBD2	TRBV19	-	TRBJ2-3	CASSSPGGPPDTQYF	TGTGCCAGTAGTTCGCCGGGGGGGCCTCCAGATACGCAGTATTTT
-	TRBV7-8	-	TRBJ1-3	CASSLEEDGNTIYF	TGTGCCAGCAGCTTAGAAGAGGATGGAAACACCATATATTTT
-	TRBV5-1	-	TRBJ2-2	CASRAGATANTGELFF	TGCGCCAGCAGGGCGGGGGCCACTGCGAACACCGGGGAGCTGTTTTTT
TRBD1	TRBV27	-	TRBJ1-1	CASSFLDRENTEAFF	TGTGCCAGCAGTTTCTTGGACAGGGAGAACACTGAAGCTTTCTTT
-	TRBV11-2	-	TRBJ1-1	CASSSPRAEAFF	TGTGCCAGCAGCTCGCCCCGGGCTGAAGCTTTCTTT
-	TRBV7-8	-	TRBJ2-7	CASSYLGGADYEQYF	TGTGCCAGCAGCTACCTAGGGGGGGCAGATTACGAGCAGTACTTC
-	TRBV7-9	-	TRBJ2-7	CASSLGGSAQYEQYF	TGTGCCAGCAGCTTAGGCGGGTCAGCTCAATACGAGCAGTACTTC
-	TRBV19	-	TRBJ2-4	CASSIPRGFTNIQYF	TGTGCCAGTAGTATACCGCGGGGCTTTACCAACATTCAGTACTTC
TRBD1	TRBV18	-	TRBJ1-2	CASSPKANRGQGSYTF	TGTGCCAGCTCACCGAAGGCGAACCGGGGACAGGGGTCCTACACCTTC
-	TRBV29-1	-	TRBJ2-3	CSVGGPCGQSTDTQYF	TGCAGCGTGGGGGGGCCCTGCGGACAGAGCACAGATACGCAGTATTTT
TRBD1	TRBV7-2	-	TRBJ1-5	CASSEVGDRGLSQPQHF	TGTGCCAGCAGCGAAGTAGGGGACAGGGGTTTGAGTCAGCCCCAGCATTTT
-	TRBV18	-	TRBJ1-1	CASSPPAGMSTEAFF	TGTGCCAGCTCACCACCTGCAGGGATGAGCACTGAAGCTTTCTTT
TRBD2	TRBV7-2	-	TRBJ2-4	CASSLRLAGGRLAKNIQYF	TGTGCCAGCAGCTTAAGACTAGCGGGGGGGCGTTTGGCCAAAAACATTCAGTACTTC
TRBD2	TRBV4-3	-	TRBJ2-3	CASSQVVTGTSADTQYF	TGCGCCAGCAGCCAAGTTGTCACCGGGACTAGCGCAGATACGCAGTATTTT
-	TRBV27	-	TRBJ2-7	CASSVTGDTYEQYF	TGTGCCAGCAGTGTAACGGGGGATACCTACGAGCAGTACTTC
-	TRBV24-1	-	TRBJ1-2	CATSGTGSHYGYTF	TGTGCCACCAGTGGCACGGGGTCTCACTATGGCTACACCTTC
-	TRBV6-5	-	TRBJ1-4	CASSDSTGAEKLFF	TGTGCCAGCAGTGACTCTACAGGAGCGGAAAAACTGTTTTTT
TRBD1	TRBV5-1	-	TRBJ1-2	CASSLRTGGTYGYTF	TGCGCCAGCAGCTTACGGACAGGGGGCACCTATGGCTACACCTTC
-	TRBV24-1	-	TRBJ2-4	CATSDLLRRVIKNIQYF	TGTGCCACCAGTGATTTGCTACGTCGGGTAATCAAAAACATTCAGTACTTC
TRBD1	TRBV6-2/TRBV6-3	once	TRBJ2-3	CASSPGQGALSSTDTQYF	TGTGCCAGCAGTCCAGGACAGGGGGCGTTATCTAGCACAGATACGCAGTATTTT
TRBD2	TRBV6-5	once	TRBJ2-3	CASSSPSGPTTDTQYF	TGTGCCAGCAGTTCTCCTAGCGGACCGACTACAGATACGCAGTATTTT
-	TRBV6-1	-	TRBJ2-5	CASSDVSTGTQYF	TGTGCCAGCAGTGACGTCTCTACTGGGACCCAGTACTTC
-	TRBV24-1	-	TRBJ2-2	CATSDFGQENTGELFF	TGTGCCACCAGTGATTTTGGGCAGGAGAACACCGGGGAGCTGTTTTTT
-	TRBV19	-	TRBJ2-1	CASSSKGPAGYNEQFF	TGTGCCAGTAGTTCAAAGGGGCCAGCGGGCTACAATGAGCAGTTCTTC
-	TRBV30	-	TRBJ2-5	CAWRGAGFGETQYF	TGTGCCTGGAGAGGAGCGGGTTTTGGGGAGACCCAGTACTTC